The 12 T cell receptor beta chains reported below all come from one sample, sequenced in a study of shared clonotypes between healthy human individuals. Sequencing used immunoSEQ multiplex PCR; TCRdb keeps in-frame clones, though not all of them. The sample holds about 1.5 million clones, approximately 98% seen once. The sample consisted of naive CD4+ T cells sorted from blood. As to subset: CD45RA+ positively selected. Receptors were obtained from a man aged 25-40 years in good health.

This clone was recorded once. The rearrangement uses TRBV10-3 and TRBJ2-1, with 8 nucleotides matching TRBD2. Germline V gene lookup returns CDR1 ENHRY and CDR2 SYGVKD. The J segment lost 7 bases and the V segment lost 10 bases, leaving 9 bases of the junction unmatched. This CDR3 comprises 13 residues. Written as DNA, the CDR3 is TGTGCCACCGAGCGGGAGATTGCGAATGAGCAGTTCTTC. It codes for CATEREIANEQFF.

The CDR3 is CASSDRTGGTQYF. CDR3 bases: TGTGCCAGCAGTGATAGGACCGGGGGTACGCAGTATTTT. The rearrangement links TRBV6-1 to TRBJ2-3, with D perhaps matching TRBD2 (6 bases). The CDR3 runs 13 residues. From germline, CDR1 is MNHNS and CDR2 SASEGT. V was pared by 3 bases and J by 8 bases, with 12 bases between.

The rearrangement uses TRBV19 and TRBJ2-2; 9 nucleotides agree with TRBD1. Trimming cost V 5 bases and J 3 bases; bases outside gene matches: 7. CDR1 LNHDA and CDR2 SQIVND come from the germline V gene (reference sequence). This CDR3 region has 16 residues. In nucleotides, the CDR3 is TGTGCCAGTAGTTTCTCCGGGACAGGGTACACCGGGGAGCTGTTTTTT. This gives the protein CASSFSGTGYTGELFF. Complete variable domain (other parts from reference TRBV19 and TRBJ2-2): DGGITQSPKYLFRKEGQNVTLSCEQNLNHDAMYWYRQDPGQGLRLIYYSQIVNDFQKGDIAEGYSVSREKKESFPLTVTSAQKNPTAFYLCASSFSGTGYTGELFFGEGSRLTVL.

This rearrangement joins TRBV10-2 to TRBJ1-2, with D perhaps matching TRBD1 (5 bases). The CDR3 sequence is 12 residues long. Germline V CDR1 and CDR2: WSHSY, SAAADI. The V gene lost 8 bases and the J gene lost 4 bases, with 11 bases spanning the gap. CDR3 DNA: TGCGCCAGCGGGGGGGAGTCCTATGGCTACACCTTC. Translation gives CASGGESYGYTF.

This chain connects TRBV28 to TRBJ2-3; TRBD1 matches 8 bases. Trimming at V came to 6 bases and at J to 5 bases, leaving 10 bases not matched to a gene. This CDR3 comprises 15 residues. Germline V gene data show CDR1 as MDHEN and CDR2 as SYDVKM. For the CDR3, the DNA is TGTGCCAGCAGACCCTCAGGGGGCCGCGGAGATACGCAGTATTTT. This gives the protein CASRPSGGRGDTQYF.

Notes on this clone: Distinct nucleotide sequences in the sample also encode this CDR3. This chain joins TRBV10-3 and TRBJ1-1; 7 nucleotides match TRBD1. This CDR3 is 13 amino acids long. Looked up from germline, CDR1 is ENHRY and CDR2 is SYGVKD. V lost 6 bases and J lost 1; bases outside the gene matches: 2. The CDR3 protein is CAIRGTENTEAFF. The CDR3 nucleotides read TGTGCCATCAGGGGGACAGAGAACACTGAAGCTTTCTTT.

V is TRBV11-2 and J is TRBJ2-7, with no clear D. Germline CDR1 reads SGHAT; CDR2 reads FQNNGV. The CDR3 runs to 14 residues. V gave up 1 base and J gave up 2 bases, with 9 bases separating them. CDR3 coding DNA: TGTGCCAGCAGCTTAGTTTTTTCCCCCTACGAGCAGTACTTC. The encoded protein is CASSLVFSPYEQYF.

This chain joins TRBV19 and TRBJ1-3; a weak D match, TRBD1 (5 bases). This CDR3 is built from 15 residues. Germline V gene data show CDR1 as LNHDA and CDR2 as SQIVND (reference sequence). Trimming removed 3 bases from V and 1 base from J, with 10 bases in between. CDR3 sequence reads: CASSIARASGNTIYF. Here the CDR3 DNA reads TGTGCCAGTAGTATCGCCAGGGCTTCTGGAAACACCATATATTTT.

This rearrangement joins TRBV15 to TRBJ1-1, with 11 bases fitting TRBD1. CDR3 size: 17 residues. Germline V lookup: CDR1 LNHNV, CDR2 YYDKDF (reference sequence). After removal of 2 bases from V and 4 bases from J, the junction contained 9 bases not matched to a gene. The CDR3 protein is CATSRQGQGEGSTEAFF. The CDR3 nucleotides are TGTGCCACCAGCAGACAGGGACAGGGGGAAGGTAGCACTGAAGCTTTCTTT.

This chain uses TRBV6-1 with TRBJ2-7, with a tentative D call TRBD1 (6 bases). CDR3 length: 13 amino acids. Germline V gene sequence: CDR1 MNHNS, CDR2 SASEGT. V lost 7 bases to trimming and J lost 3 bases, with 13 bases between them. The CDR3 coding sequence is TGTGCCAGCACTGCCCTGACAGGCTACGAGCAGTACTTC. Encoded protein: CASTALTGYEQYF.

V gene TRBV28 combines with J gene TRBJ1-5; TRBD1 aligns across 12 bases. CDR1 and CDR2 from the germline V gene are MDHEN and SYDVKM. The J segment lost 6 bases and the V segment lost 3 bases, leaving 6 bases of the junction unmatched. This CDR3 has 16 amino acids. In DNA, the CDR3 is TGTGCCAGCAGTTTTTCGGGACAGGGGGCTTTTCAGCCCCAGCATTTT. Protein: CASSFSGQGAFQPQHF.

The rearrangement uses TRBV9 and TRBJ2-7; D gene ambiguous. The CDR3 is 13 amino acids. Deletions cut 0 bases from V and 8 bases from J, with 12 bases between. The germline CDR1 and CDR2 sequences are SGDLS and YYNGEE. The DNA for the CDR3 is TGTGCCAGCAGCGTAGGGTCAGAAAACAAGCAGTACTTC. As protein: CASSVGSENKQYF. Full variable domain (remainder filled in from reference TRBV9 and TRBJ2-7): DSGVTQTPKHLITATGQRVTLRCSPRSGDLSVYWYQQSLDQGLQFLIQYYNGEERAKGNILERFSAQQFPDLHSELNLSSLELGDSALYFCASSVGSENKQYFGPGTRLTVT.